The text below deals with one T cell receptor beta chain. Data came from immunoSEQ multiplex PCR; TCRdb stores just in-frame clones and leaves some out. The sample includes 80,000 to 100,000 clones, roughly nine tenths seen only once; the top ten take around 0.78%. This sample is drawn from a study of T cell changes during pregnancy in multiple sclerosis. The germline V gene has CDR1 DFQATT and CDR2 SNEGSKA (reference sequence). The length of the CDR3 is 11 residues. The V segment lost 8 bases and the J segment 5 bases; nucleotides outside the gene matches: 2. V gene TRBV20-1 combines with J gene TRBJ1-4; the match to TRBD1 covers 7 bases. The sequences come from peripheral blood, collected in the second trimester of pregnancy. The source is a female donor in good health, enrolled as a control in a pregnancy study. CDR3 protein: CSTGVNEKLFF. The DNA for the CDR3 is TGCAGTACAGGGGTAAATGAAAAACTGTTTTTT.